A single sample gave rise to the 27 T cell receptor beta chains below, sequenced in a study of cytomegalovirus exposure and HLA in healthy donors. The study ran its PCR with 60 Vbeta and 13 Jbeta primers. Repertoires were generated with immunoSEQ multiplex PCR, while TCRdb's copy carries only in-frame clones and drops some. Of some 180,000 clones listed, more than 75% were seen once; the top ten hold 2% to 2.5%. Sequencing was carried out using PBMCs. The receptors shown here come from a woman in her twenties or thirties in good health and CMV-seropositive.

This chain joins TRBV6-5 and TRBJ1-5, with D perhaps TRBD1 (6 bases). The CDR3 is made up of 14 amino acids. Germline CDR1 reads MNHEY; CDR2 reads SVGAGI. Trimming took 4 bases from V and 7 from J, leaving 14 bases between them. The CDR3 sequence: CASSLLRGGQPQHF. For the CDR3, the DNA is TGTGCCAGCAGTTTACTCAGGGGTGGACAGCCCCAGCATTTT.

The chain combines TRBV10-3 with TRBJ2-1, with D perhaps TRBD2 (6 bases). Trimming took off 3 bases at V and 5 bases at J, with 17 bases between the two ends. CDR1 is ENHRY, CDR2 SYGVKD, per germline. The CDR3 has 16 amino acids. The CDR3 region is CAISDLAGSGNNEQFF. The CDR3 region has the DNA TGTGCCATCAGTGACCTCGCGGGTAGCGGAAACAATGAGCAGTTCTTC.

The chain uses TRBV11-3 and TRBJ2-3; D is ambiguous. The V end was cut by 4 bases, the J end by 4 bases, with 6 bases between. There are 12 residues in the CDR3. CDR1 and CDR2 (germline): SGHNT, YENEEA. The CDR3, as DNA: TGTGCCAGCAGCTCTCTCGCAGATACGCAGTATTTT. Translation gives CASSSLADTQYF. Drawing the rest from reference TRBV11-3 and TRBJ2-3, the complete variable domain is EAGVVQSPRYKIIEKKQPVAFWCNPISGHNTLYWYLQNLGQGPELLIRYENEEAVDDSQLPKDRFSAERLKGVDSTLKIQPAELGDSAVYLCASSSLADTQYFGPGTRLTVL.

The chain links TRBV28 to TRBJ1-4; tentatively, D is TRBD1 (6 bases). Germline values: CDR1 MDHEN, CDR2 SYDVKM. The V and J ends lost 7 bases and 8 bases respectively, with 11 bases between them. This CDR3 is built from 12 residues. Here the CDR3 reads CASTRGQEKLFF. CDR3 in DNA: TGTGCCAGCACCAGGGGACAAGAAAAACTGTTTTTT.

This clone appeared a single time. The chain has TRBV7-8 and TRBJ2-2; TRBD2 agrees at 8 bases. The V gene end was trimmed by 0 bases and the J gene end by 7 bases; junction bases not matched to a gene: 7. This CDR3 contains 16 residues. The V gene's germline CDR1 is SGHVS and CDR2 FQNEAQ. CDR3 in amino acids: CASSLAPPRGGGELFF. The CDR3 DNA sequence: TGTGCCAGCAGCTTAGCGCCACCCCGGGGGGGCGGGGAGCTGTTTTTT.

The V gene is TRBV21-1, the J gene TRBJ2-3; the table's D call, TRBD2, has no DNA check behind it. TRBV21-1 is a documented pseudogene. CDR3 size: 15 residues. DNA of the CDR3: TGTGCCAGCAGCAAATCGGGGGGGGCGCAAGATACGCAGTATTTT. This encodes CASSKSGGAQDTQYF.

This clone was seen a single time. The chain couples TRBV14 to TRBJ2-5, with D hard to call. CDR1 SGHDN and CDR2 FVKESK come from the germline V gene. This CDR3 has 13 residues. V was trimmed by 7 bases and J by 4 bases, leaving 13 bases between them. The CDR3 DNA follows: TGTGCCAGCACGTCCCCAGGTTCAGAGACCCAGTACTTC. Translated: CASTSPGSETQYF.

DNA for the CDR3: TGTGCCAGTAGTATTCTGGGACAGGGGGAATACGAGCAGTACTTC. Protein: CASSILGQGEYEQYF. The chain has TRBV19 and TRBJ2-7; 11 bases line up with TRBD1. CDR1 LNHDA and CDR2 SQIVND come from the germline V gene (reference sequence). The J segment lost 4 bases and the V segment lost 3 bases, leaving 5 bases of the junction unmatched. This CDR3 is built from 15 residues.

The chain links TRBV28 to TRBJ1-5; no reliable D call. CDR3 length equals 17 residues. Germline V gene sequence: CDR1 MDHEN, CDR2 SYDVKM. V lost 8 bases and J lost 0, with 20 bases in between. As DNA, the CDR3 is TGTGCCAGCGGAGAAGGAGGCGGTTTCGGTAGCAATCAGCCCCAGCATTTT. Translating gives CASGEGGGFGSNQPQHF.

The chain combines TRBV5-1 with TRBJ2-3; weak D call: TRBD1 (5 bases). Germline values: CDR1 SGHRS, CDR2 YFSETQ. The germline V and J ends were trimmed by 5 bases and 4 bases, with 11 bases remaining between them. This CDR3 has 13 residues. This CDR3 is CASRGQGADTQYF. The DNA for the CDR3 is TGCGCCAGCAGGGGTCAGGGCGCAGATACGCAGTATTTT.

This clone occurred a few times. The chain joins TRBV30 to TRBJ2-3; 8 bases match TRBD2. Germline V lookup: CDR1 GTSNPN, CDR2 SVGIG (reference sequence). Trimming cost V 2 bases and J 8 bases; bases outside gene matches: 18. The CDR3 sequence is 17 residues long. The CDR3 here is CAWSLGSPAGGRGTQYF. The CDR3 DNA is TGTGCCTGGAGTCTGGGCTCCCCGGCGGGGGGCCGTGGTACGCAGTATTTT.

J is TRBJ1-2 and V is TRBV6-6; 7 bases match TRBD1. CDR1 is MNHNY and CDR2 is SVGAGI in the germline V gene (reference sequence). The CDR3 consists of 16 residues. The ends lost 4 bases at V and 5 bases at J; junction bases unmatched: 13. CDR3 in DNA: TGTGCCAGCAGTTCTCGGACAGGCCCGCTTTATTATGGCTACACCTTC. Its translation: CASSSRTGPLYYGYTF.

The chain carries TRBV5-1 and TRBJ2-1; 11 positions agree with TRBD1. CDR1 and CDR2 from the germline V gene are SGHRS and YFSETQ. This CDR3 is built from 15 residues. Germline trimming cut 3 bases from V and 13 bases from J; bases unmatched to any gene: 12. The CDR3 DNA follows: TGCGCCAGCAGCTACTCCGGGACAGGGGGAATCGTACAGTTCTTC. This codes for CASSYSGTGGIVQFF.

V gene TRBV7-8 combines with J gene TRBJ2-7; TRBD2 might be the D (6 bases). The CDR3 has 17 residues. Germline assignment: CDR1 SGHVS and CDR2 FQNEAQ. Trimming left V 2 bases short and J 4 bases short, with 21 bases between. For the CDR3, the DNA is TGTGCCAGCAGCTTACGGAGGGACCGGGGCGCCCATTACGAGCAGTACTTC. It is translated as CASSLRRDRGAHYEQYF.

The V call is TRBV2, the J call TRBJ2-3; a weak D match, TRBD1 (6 bases). CDR1 SNHLY and CDR2 FYNNEI come from the germline V gene. Trimming stripped 3 bases from V and 3 bases from J, with 7 bases between. This CDR3 has 13 amino acids. The DNA for the CDR3 is TGTGCCAGCAGTGAGGACAGAACAGATACGCAGTATTTT. It codes for CASSEDRTDTQYF.

This chain links TRBV12-5 with TRBJ2-2; D remains ambiguous. V was cut by 7 bases and J by 5 bases, with 14 bases left in between. In germline, CDR1 is LGHNT, CDR2 FRNRAP. This CDR3 spans 14 amino acids. This CDR3 reads CASASVVRTGELFF. CDR3 DNA: TGTGCTAGTGCCAGCGTAGTACGGACCGGGGAGCTGTTTTTT.

This rearrangement joins TRBV27 to TRBJ2-7, with 9 bases aligning to TRBD2. The junction had 3 bases not matched to a gene; V was cut back by 4 bases and J by 2 bases. From germline, CDR1 is MNHEY and CDR2 SMNVEV (reference sequence). This CDR3 region has 14 residues. The CDR3 loop reads CASSYSGGAYEQYF. CDR3 nucleotides: TGTGCCAGCAGTTATAGCGGGGGAGCCTACGAGCAGTACTTC.

This clone was found a few times. The chain uses TRBV4-3 and TRBJ2-3, with TRBD2 matching over 7 bases. Germline V CDR1 and CDR2: LGHNA, YSLEER. Trimming removed 1 base from V and 2 bases from J; junction bases left unmatched: 3. The CDR3 contains 15 residues. The CDR3 protein is CASSQGGGFTDTQYF. Here the CDR3 DNA reads TGCGCCAGCAGCCAAGGCGGGGGATTCACAGATACGCAGTATTTT.

The chain is built from TRBV5-1 and TRBJ2-7; 12 bases align to TRBD2. The CDR3 consists of 16 residues. Germline CDR1 is SGHRS and CDR2 is YFSETQ. V was pared by 0 bases and J by 6 bases, with 7 bases of the junction left unmatched. CDR3 residues: CASSLEASGGASEQYF. The CDR3, as DNA: TGCGCCAGCAGCTTGGAAGCTAGCGGGGGGGCGAGCGAGCAGTACTTC. The full variable domain, in which reference TRBV5-1 and TRBJ2-7 provide the parts outside the CDR3, is KAGVTQTPRYLIKTRGQQVTLSCSPISGHRSVSWYQQTPGQGLQFLFEYFSETQRNKGNFPGRFSGRQFSNSRSEMNVSTLELGDSALYLCASSLEASGGASEQYFGPGTRLTVT.

Concerning this clone itself: The junction differs from germline at one of its ends, possibly a read error. V gene TRBV6-9 combines with J gene TRBJ1-2; possibly TRBD1 for D (5 bases). CDR3 size: 11 residues. CDR1 is MNHGY and CDR2 is SVAAGI in the germline V gene. The CDR3 is CAGGACYGYIF. CDR3 DNA: TGTGCCGGAGGGGCCTGCTATGGCTACATCTTC.

The chain combines TRBV6-1 with TRBJ1-4, with 7 positions matching TRBD1. V lost 5 bases and J lost 6; bases outside the gene matches: 9. Germline V gene data show CDR1 as MNHNS and CDR2 as SASEGT. The CDR3 runs 15 residues. The CDR3: CASSTRQGRDEKLFF. The DNA of the CDR3 is TGTGCCAGCAGTACGAGACAGGGCCGGGATGAAAAACTGTTTTTT.

The rearrangement uses TRBV5-5 and TRBJ1-1; possibly TRBD1 for D (6 bases). This CDR3 has 14 residues. Germline V CDR1 and CDR2: SGHKS, YYEKEE (reference sequence). The V gene lost 6 bases and the J gene lost 0 bases, with 12 bases spanning the gap. The CDR3 DNA sequence: TGTGCCAGCACCATGGACAGTCTGAACACTGAAGCTTTCTTT. Translation gives CASTMDSLNTEAFF.

This clone came up once. This chain links TRBV7-2 with TRBJ2-5; D might be TRBD2 (6 bases). Deletions cut 1 base from V and 7 bases from J, with 16 bases between. The CDR3 loop spans 15 amino acids. Germline V CDR1 and CDR2: SGHTA, FQGNSA. As DNA, the CDR3 is TGTGCCAGCAGCTTAGGGAGGGCGCCCGGGAGGACCCAGTACTTC. This encodes CASSLGRAPGRTQYF.

This chain connects TRBV7-2 to TRBJ2-5; 7 bases are a match to TRBD2. CDR3 length: 13 amino acids. CDR1 is SGHTA and CDR2 is FQGNSA in the germline V gene. J gave up 5 bases and V 5 bases, and 5 bases lay outside the gene matches. The DNA of the CDR3 is TGTGCCAGCAGCCGGAAGGGAGGGGAGACCCAGTACTTC. Residues: CASSRKGGETQYF.

This clone was detected once. The CDR3 spells CASSFGQGLDGYTF. As DNA, the CDR3 is TGTGCCAGCAGTTTCGGACAGGGGTTAGATGGCTACACCTTC. The genes are TRBV28 and TRBJ1-2, with TRBD1 matching over 9 bases. J was trimmed by 6 bases and V by 3 bases; bases with no gene match: 5. This CDR3 region has 14 residues. Germline assignment: CDR1 MDHEN and CDR2 SYDVKM.

The V call is TRBV15, the J call TRBJ2-1, with 8 bases fitting TRBD2. The V gene end was trimmed by 1 base and the J gene end by 1 base; junction bases not matched to a gene: 0. CDR1 and CDR2 (germline): LNHNV, YYDKDF (reference sequence). CDR3 length: 15 amino acids. CDR3 nucleotide sequence: TGTGCCACCAGCAGAGCTAGCGGGTCCTACAATGAGCAGTTCTTC. Translated: CATSRASGSYNEQFF.

The V gene is TRBV4-2, the J gene TRBJ2-3; TRBD2 agrees at 7 bases. V lost 4 bases to trimming and J lost 1 base; unmatched junction nucleotides: 5. This CDR3 is 15 amino acids long. The germline CDR1 and CDR2 sequences are LGHNA and YNFKEQ. This CDR3 reads CASSLERDRTDTQYF. The CDR3 DNA sequence: TGTGCCAGCAGCCTCGAGCGGGATCGCACAGATACGCAGTATTTT.